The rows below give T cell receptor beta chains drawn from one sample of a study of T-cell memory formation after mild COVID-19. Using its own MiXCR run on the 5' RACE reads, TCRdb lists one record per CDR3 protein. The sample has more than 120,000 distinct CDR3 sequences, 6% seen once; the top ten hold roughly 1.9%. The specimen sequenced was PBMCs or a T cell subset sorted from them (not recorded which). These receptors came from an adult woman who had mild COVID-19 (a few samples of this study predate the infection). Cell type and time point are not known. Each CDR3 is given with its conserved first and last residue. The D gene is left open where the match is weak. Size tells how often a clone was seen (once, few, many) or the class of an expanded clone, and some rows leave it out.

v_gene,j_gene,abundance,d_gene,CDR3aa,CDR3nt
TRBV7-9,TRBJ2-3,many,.,CASSLAGANTQYF,TGTGCCAGCAGCTTAGCGGGAGCTAATACGCAGTATTTT
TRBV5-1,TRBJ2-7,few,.,CASSLPASDYEQYF,TGCGCCAGCAGCTTGCCCGCTTCTGACTACGAGCAGTACTTC
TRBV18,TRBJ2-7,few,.,CASSQEMGAQYF,TGTGCCAGCTCACAGGAGATGGGGGCGCAGTACTTC
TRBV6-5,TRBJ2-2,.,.,CASSYGGQGTYTGELFF,TGTGCCAGCAGTTACGGGGGGCAGGGGACCTACACCGGGGAGCTGTTTTTT
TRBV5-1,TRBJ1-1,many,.,CASSLVLQGEAFF,TGCGCCAGCAGCTTGGTTCTCCAGGGAGAAGCTTTCTTT
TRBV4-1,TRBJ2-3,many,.,CASSRVQGNTDTQYF,TGCGCCAGCAGCCGCGTTCAGGGGAACACAGATACGCAGTATTTT
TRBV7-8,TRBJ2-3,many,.,CASRPGQYTDTQYF,TGTGCCAGCAGACCCGGACAGTACACAGATACGCAGTATTTT
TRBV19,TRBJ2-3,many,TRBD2,CASSIRASGATDTQYF,TGTGCCAGTAGTATACGGGCTAGCGGGGCCACAGATACGCAGTATTTT
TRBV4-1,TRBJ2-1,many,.,CASSQDLRGSQFF,TGCGCCAGCAGCCAAGATCTCCGGGGATCCCAGTTCTTC
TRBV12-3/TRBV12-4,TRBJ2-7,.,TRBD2,CASRLAGGRAYEQYF,TGTGCCAGCAGGTTAGCGGGGGGGCGAGCCTACGAGCAGTACTTC
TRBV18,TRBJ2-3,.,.,CASSSDIPDTQYF,TGTGCCAGCTCATCTGACATTCCAGATACGCAGTATTTT
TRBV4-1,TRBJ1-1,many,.,CASSQGRGRRSPEAFF,TGCGCCAGCAGCCAAGGAAGGGGGAGGCGTTCTCCTGAAGCTTTCTTT
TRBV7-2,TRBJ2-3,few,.,CASSFRQTPSTDTQYF,TGTGCCAGCAGCTTTAGACAAACCCCCTCCACAGATACGCAGTATTTT
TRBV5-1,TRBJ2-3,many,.,CASTKDSSSTDTQYF,TGCGCCAGCACCAAGGACAGTTCTAGCACAGATACGCAGTATTTT
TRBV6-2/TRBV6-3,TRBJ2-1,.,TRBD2,CASSYGTSGRRGEQFF,TGTGCCAGCAGTTACGGGACTAGCGGGAGAAGAGGTGAGCAGTTCTTC
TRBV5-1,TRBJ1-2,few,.,CASSPDQGGYGYTF,TGCGCCAGCAGCCCTGACCAGGGCGGCTATGGCTACACCTTC
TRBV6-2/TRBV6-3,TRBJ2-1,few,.,CASSYSSIYNEQFF,TGTGCCAGCAGTTACTCGTCAATCTACAATGAGCAGTTCTTC
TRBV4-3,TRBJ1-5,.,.,CASSQDWGRDSNQPQHF,TGCGCCAGCAGCCAAGATTGGGGCAGGGATAGCAATCAGCCCCAGCATTTT
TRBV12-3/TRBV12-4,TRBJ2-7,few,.,CASNLRGSSQYF,TGTGCCAGCAACCTCCGGGGATCTTCGCAGTACTTC
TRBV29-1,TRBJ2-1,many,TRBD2,CSGSGRGAYNEQFF,TGCAGCGGTAGCGGGAGGGGCGCCTACAATGAGCAGTTCTTC
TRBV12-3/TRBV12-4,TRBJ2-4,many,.,CASSSFGLAKNIQYF,TGTGCCAGCAGTTCTTTCGGGTTAGCCAAAAACATTCAGTACTTC
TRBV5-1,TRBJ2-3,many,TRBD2,CASSSTVTSGRLDTQYF,TGCGCCAGCAGCTCGACGGTGACTAGCGGGAGATTGGATACGCAGTATTTT
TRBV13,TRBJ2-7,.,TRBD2,CASSSRGLVGYEQYF,TGTGCCAGCAGCTCGAGGGGACTAGTTGGATACGAGCAGTACTTC
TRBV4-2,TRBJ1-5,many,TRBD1,CASSQDYQGVYSNQPQHF,TGTGCCAGCAGCCAAGACTACCAGGGGGTCTATAGCAATCAGCCCCAGCATTTT
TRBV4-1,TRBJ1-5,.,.,CASSQDERPHEGNQPQHF,TGCGCCAGCAGCCAGGATGAGCGTCCCCATGAGGGCAATCAGCCCCAGCATTTT
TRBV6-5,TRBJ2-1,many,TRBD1,CASSYDRGNEQFF,TGTGCCAGCAGTTACGACAGGGGGAATGAGCAGTTCTTC
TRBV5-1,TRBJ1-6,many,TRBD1,CASSRDSPNSPLHF,TGCGCCAGCAGCCGGGACAGTCCTAATTCACCCCTCCACTTT
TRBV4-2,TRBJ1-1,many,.,CASSQDPGLRGTEAFF,TGTGCCAGCAGCCAAGATCCCGGGCTCCGAGGGACTGAAGCTTTCTTT
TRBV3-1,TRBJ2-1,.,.,CASRPQGWSYNEQFF,TGTGCCAGCAGGCCCCAAGGGTGGTCCTACAATGAGCAGTTCTTC
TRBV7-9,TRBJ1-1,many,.,CASSLELENTEAFF,TGTGCCAGCAGCTTAGAATTGGAGAACACTGAAGCTTTCTTT
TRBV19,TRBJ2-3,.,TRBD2,CASSIGLAGEADTQYF,TGTGCCAGTAGTATAGGACTAGCGGGGGAGGCAGATACGCAGTATTTT
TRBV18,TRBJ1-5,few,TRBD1,CASSFRGRNQPQHF,TGTGCCAGCTCATTCAGGGGGCGGAATCAGCCCCAGCATTTT
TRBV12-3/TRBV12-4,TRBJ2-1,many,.,CASSQGGRGEQFF,TGTGCCAGCAGTCAAGGGGGGCGCGGTGAGCAGTTCTTC
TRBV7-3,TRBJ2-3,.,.,CASSSYTSTDTQYF,TGTGCCAGCAGCTCCTACACTAGCACAGATACGCAGTATTTT
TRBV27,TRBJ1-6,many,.,CASRALWGGLDSPLHF,TGTGCCAGCAGGGCCCTTTGGGGGGGGCTGGATTCACCCCTCCACTTT
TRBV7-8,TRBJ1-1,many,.,CASSLDQNTEAFF,TGTGCCAGCAGCTTAGACCAGAACACTGAAGCTTTCTTT
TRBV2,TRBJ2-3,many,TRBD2,CASSEGGASGSADTQYF,TGTGCCAGCAGTGAAGGCGGTGCTAGCGGTTCAGCAGATACGCAGTATTTT
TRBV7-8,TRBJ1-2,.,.,CASSSTGANYGYTF,TGTGCCAGCAGTTCCACGGGGGCGAACTATGGCTACACCTTC
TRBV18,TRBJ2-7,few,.,CASSLNLGEEQYF,TGTGCCAGCTCCCTTAATCTCGGCGAGGAGCAGTACTTC
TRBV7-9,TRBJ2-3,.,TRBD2,CASSQGRSSGNTDTQYF,TGTGCCAGCAGCCAAGGGAGGTCTAGCGGGAACACAGATACGCAGTATTTT
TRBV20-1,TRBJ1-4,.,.,CSARSGGPPNEKLFF,TGCAGTGCTAGATCCGGGGGTCCCCCTAATGAAAAACTGTTTTTT
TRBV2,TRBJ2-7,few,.,CASRVTSYEQYF,TGTGCCTCCCGGGTGACTTCCTACGAGCAGTACTTC
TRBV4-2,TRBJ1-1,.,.,CASSHPAKNTEAFF,TGTGCCAGCAGCCACCCCGCCAAGAACACTGAAGCTTTCTTT
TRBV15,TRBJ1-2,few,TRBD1,CATSRDPQTGKVDGYTF,TGTGCCACCAGCAGAGATCCCCAGACAGGGAAGGTAGATGGCTACACCTTC
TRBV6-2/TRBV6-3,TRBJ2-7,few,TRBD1,CASSSPEGQGTHEQYF,TGTGCCAGCAGCTCTCCGGAGGGACAGGGAACCCACGAGCAGTACTTC
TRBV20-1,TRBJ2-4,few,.,CSAREGVVADKNIQYF,TGCAGTGCTAGAGAAGGTGTAGTAGCGGATAAAAACATTCAGTACTTC
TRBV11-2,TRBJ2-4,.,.,CASSLGGLTPSLLAKNIQYF,TGTGCCAGCAGCTTAGGGGGTCTAACTCCAAGTCTCTTAGCCAAAAACATTCAGTACTTC
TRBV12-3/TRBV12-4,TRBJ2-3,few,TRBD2,CASSSASGSFTQYF,TGTGCCAGCAGTTCTGCTAGCGGGTCCTTTACGCAGTATTTT
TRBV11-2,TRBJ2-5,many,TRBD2,CASSLGGGRAMETQYF,TGTGCCAGCAGCTTGGGAGGAGGGAGGGCCATGGAGACCCAGTACTTC
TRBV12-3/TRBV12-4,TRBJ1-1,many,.,CASSLGGTLKGEAFF,TGTGCCAGCAGTTTAGGGGGCACTCTAAAGGGGGAAGCTTTCTTT
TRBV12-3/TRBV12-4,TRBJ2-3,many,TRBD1,CASSLTGTGADTQYF,TGTGCCAGCAGTTTAACCGGGACAGGGGCAGATACGCAGTATTTT
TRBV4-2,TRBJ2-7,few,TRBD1,CASSQAGTESYEQYF,TGTGCCAGCAGCCAAGCCGGGACAGAGTCCTACGAGCAGTACTTC
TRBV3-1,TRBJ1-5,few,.,CASSQLMGQPQHF,TGTGCCAGCAGCCAACTTATGGGCCAGCCCCAGCATTTT